What follows are 3 T cell receptor beta chains derived from one specimen sequenced in a study of OX40 agonist ivuxolimab in advanced cancers. Profiled with immunoSEQ multiplex PCR; TCRdb holds only in-frame clones, not every one. Among about 100,000 clones listed, approximately 90% were seen once. The specimen comprised CD4+ or CD8+ T cells sorted from blood, sampled in a trial of the OX40 agonist ivuxolimab. These receptors originate from an adult with an advanced solid tumor such as melanoma, head and neck, liver or kidney cancer.

This clone was seen a single time. The chain combines TRBV10-3 with TRBJ2-1, with TRBD1 matching over 12 bases. The ends lost 5 bases at V and 8 bases at J; junction bases unmatched: 7. This CDR3 has 15 amino acids. From germline, CDR1 is ENHRY and CDR2 SYGVKD. The CDR3 region has the DNA TGTGCCATCAGTATGGGACAGGGGGCTACCGATGAGCAGTTCTTC. Residues: CAISMGQGATDEQFF.

V is TRBV18 and J is TRBJ2-7, with a weak D call TRBD1 (6 bases). With 6 bases removed from V and 2 bases from J, the gap between germline ends came to 14 bases. This CDR3 is built from 14 residues. Looked up from germline, CDR1 is KGHSH and CDR2 is LQKENI. In DNA, the CDR3 is TGTGCCAGCTCTAATACAGGGAACGCCTACGAGCAGTACTTC. Protein: CASSNTGNAYEQYF.

The chain has TRBV7-2 and TRBJ2-7; D is ambiguous. V lost 2 bases and J lost 6, with 5 bases in between. The CDR3 is 11 residues long. Germline V lookup: CDR1 SGHTA, CDR2 FQGNSA. CDR3 residues: CASSLRSEQYF. In nucleotides, the CDR3 is TGTGCCAGCAGCTTAAGGAGCGAGCAGTACTTC.